Here is one T cell receptor beta chain with its context. Its antigen is currently unknown. Other nucleotide sequences in the sample specify the same CDR3. The data belong to a study of shared clonotypes between healthy human individuals. About the research overall: Each donor's CD4 naive and CD4 memory cells filled three plates apiece, CD8 naive two, and CD8 memory one. The study, taken as a whole, reports: In the sorted subsets, rarefaction showed sequencing was incomplete despite large depth. Clonotype sharing among donors, it was expected, would be affected by sequencing depth.

This CDR3 has 14 amino acids. Deletions cut 0 bases from V and 0 bases from J, with 8 bases between. CDR1 and CDR2 (germline): GTSNPN, SVGIG (reference sequence). Original data processing: ImmunoSEQ yielded junction-only sequences lacking quality scores, so filtering differed. The assay was immunoSEQ multiplex PCR, and TCRdb's table has in-frame clones only and misses some. That table is the source of V, J and clone size, and D and trimming were worked out from the DNA. The sample has 1.5 million to 2.5 million clones; about 95% are singletons. CD45RO negativity and positive selection for CCR7 defined naive CD8 cells, a population that excluded terminally differentiated effector memory CD45RA+ cells.

The genes are TRBV30 and TRBJ1-1; perhaps TRBD1 as D (5 bases). The TCR comes from a man aged 18 to 30 in good health. Sequencing was carried out using naive CD8+ T cells sorted from blood. The CDR3 DNA sequence: TGTGCCTGGAGTGTAGACAGCCTGAACACTGAAGCTTTCTTT. As protein: CAWSVDSLNTEAFF.